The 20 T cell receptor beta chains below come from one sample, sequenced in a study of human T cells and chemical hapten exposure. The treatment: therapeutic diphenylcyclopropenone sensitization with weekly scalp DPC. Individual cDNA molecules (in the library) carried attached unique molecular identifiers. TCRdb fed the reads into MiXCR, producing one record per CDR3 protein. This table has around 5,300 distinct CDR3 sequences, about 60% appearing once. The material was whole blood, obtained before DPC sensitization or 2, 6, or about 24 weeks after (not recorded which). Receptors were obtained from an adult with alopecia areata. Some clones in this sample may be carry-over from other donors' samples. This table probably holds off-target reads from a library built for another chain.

The CDR3 loop reads CASSPQGAQLLANVLTF. The CDR3 DNA follows: TGTGCCAGTAGTCCCCAGGGGGCCCAACTTTTGGCCAACGTCCTGACTTTC. The chain couples TRBV19 to TRBJ2-6, with 8 positions matching TRBD1. Trimming removed 5 bases from V and 6 bases from J; junction bases left unmatched: 12. This CDR3 spans 17 amino acids. Germline CDR1 reads LNHDA; CDR2 reads SQIVND (reference sequence).

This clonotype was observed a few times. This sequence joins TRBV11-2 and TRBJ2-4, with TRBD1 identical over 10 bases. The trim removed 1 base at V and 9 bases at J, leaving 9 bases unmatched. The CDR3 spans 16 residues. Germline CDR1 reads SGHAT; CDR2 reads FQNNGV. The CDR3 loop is CASSLGRGTGARIQYF. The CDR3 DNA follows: TGTGCCAGCAGCTTAGGTCGTGGGACAGGGGCTCGCATTCAGTACTTC.

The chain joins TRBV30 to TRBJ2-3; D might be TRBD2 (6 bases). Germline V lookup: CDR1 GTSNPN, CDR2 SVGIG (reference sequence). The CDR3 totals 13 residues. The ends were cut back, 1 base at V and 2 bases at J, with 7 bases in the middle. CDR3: CAWSAGVTDTQYF. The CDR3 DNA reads TGTGCCTGGAGTGCGGGAGTCACAGATACGCAGTATTTT.

CDR3 in amino acids: CASSLLGDYEQYF. Written as DNA, the CDR3 is TGCGCCAGCAGCTTGTTAGGCGATTACGAGCAGTACTTC. The chain is built from TRBV5-1 and TRBJ2-7, with D unresolved. Germline lookup yields CDR1 SGHRS and CDR2 YFSETQ. The germline V and J ends were trimmed by 1 base and 4 bases, with 9 bases remaining between them. The CDR3 spans 13 residues. Full variable domain (remainder filled in from reference TRBV5-1 and TRBJ2-7): KAGVTQTPRYLIKTRGQQVTLSCSPISGHRSVSWYQQTPGQGLQFLFEYFSETQRNKGNFPGRFSGRQFSNSRSEMNVSTLELGDSALYLCASSLLGDYEQYFGPGTRLTVT.

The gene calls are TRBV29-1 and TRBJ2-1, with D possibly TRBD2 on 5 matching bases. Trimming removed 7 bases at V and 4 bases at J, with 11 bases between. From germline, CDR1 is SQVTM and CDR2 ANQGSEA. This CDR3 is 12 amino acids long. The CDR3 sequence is CSAGGLYNEQFF. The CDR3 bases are TGCAGCGCCGGCGGGTTATACAATGAGCAGTTCTTC.

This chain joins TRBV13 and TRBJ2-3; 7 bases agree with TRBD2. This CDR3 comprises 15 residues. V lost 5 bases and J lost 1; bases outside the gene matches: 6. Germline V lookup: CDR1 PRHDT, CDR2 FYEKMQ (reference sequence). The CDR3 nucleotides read TGTGCCAGCAGCCCAGAGCGGGACGGCACAGATACGCAGTATTTT. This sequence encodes CASSPERDGTDTQYF.

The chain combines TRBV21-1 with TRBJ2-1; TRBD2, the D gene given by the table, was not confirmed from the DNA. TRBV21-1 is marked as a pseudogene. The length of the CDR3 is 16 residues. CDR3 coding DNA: TGTGCCAGCACTATGCTAGCGGGAGGTGGTGTTAATGAGCAGTTCTTC. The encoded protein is CASTMLAGGGVNEQFF.

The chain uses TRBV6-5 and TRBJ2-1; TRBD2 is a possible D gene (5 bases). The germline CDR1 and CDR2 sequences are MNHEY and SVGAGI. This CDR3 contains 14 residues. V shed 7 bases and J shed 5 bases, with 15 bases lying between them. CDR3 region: CASKAEEINNEQFF. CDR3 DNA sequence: TGTGCCAGCAAGGCGGAGGAGATAAACAATGAGCAGTTCTTC.

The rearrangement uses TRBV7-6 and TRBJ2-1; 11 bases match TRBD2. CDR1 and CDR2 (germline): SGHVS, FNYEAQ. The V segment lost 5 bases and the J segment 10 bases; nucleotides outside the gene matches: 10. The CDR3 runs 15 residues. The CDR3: CASSAPGLAAREQFF. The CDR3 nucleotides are TGTGCCAGCAGCGCACCGGGACTAGCGGCGCGAGAGCAGTTCTTC.

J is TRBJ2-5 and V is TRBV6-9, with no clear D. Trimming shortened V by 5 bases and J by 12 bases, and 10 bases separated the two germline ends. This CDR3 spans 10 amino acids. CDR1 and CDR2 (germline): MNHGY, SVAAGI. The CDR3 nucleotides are TGTGCCAGCAGTCCTCGTGGGGAGTACTTC. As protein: CASSPRGEYF.

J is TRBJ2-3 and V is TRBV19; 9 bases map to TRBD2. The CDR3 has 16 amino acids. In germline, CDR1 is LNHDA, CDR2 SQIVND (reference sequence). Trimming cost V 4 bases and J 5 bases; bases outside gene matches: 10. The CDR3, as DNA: TGTGCCAGTAGTAGGATCCGCGGGAGGGCTGGAGATACGCAGTATTTT. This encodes CASSRIRGRAGDTQYF. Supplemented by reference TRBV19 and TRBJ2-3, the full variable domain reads DGGITQSPKYLFRKEGQNVTLSCEQNLNHDAMYWYRQDPGQGLRLIYYSQIVNDFQKGDIAEGYSVSREKKESFPLTVTSAQKNPTAFYLCASSRIRGRAGDTQYFGPGTRLTVL.

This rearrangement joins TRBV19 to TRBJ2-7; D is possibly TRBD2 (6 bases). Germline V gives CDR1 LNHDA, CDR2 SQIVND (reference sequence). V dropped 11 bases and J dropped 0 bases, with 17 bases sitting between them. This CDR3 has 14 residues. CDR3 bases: TGTGCCCCTAGTACGGCGGGGCACTCCTACGAGCAGTACTTC. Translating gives CAPSTAGHSYEQYF.

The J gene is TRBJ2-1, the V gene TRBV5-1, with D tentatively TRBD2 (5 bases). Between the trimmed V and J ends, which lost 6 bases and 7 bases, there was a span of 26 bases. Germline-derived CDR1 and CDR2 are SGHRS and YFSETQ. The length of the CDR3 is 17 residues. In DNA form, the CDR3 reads TGCGCCAGCACTAACTTTCGGTCGGGCCCCCGAGGGAATGAGCAGTTCTTC. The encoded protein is CASTNFRSGPRGNEQFF.

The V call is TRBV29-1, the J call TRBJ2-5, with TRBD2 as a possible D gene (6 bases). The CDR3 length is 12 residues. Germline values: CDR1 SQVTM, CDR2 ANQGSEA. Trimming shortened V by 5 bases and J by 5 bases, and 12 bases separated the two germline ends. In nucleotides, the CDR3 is TGCAGCGTTAGCCGGGAGAGGGAGACCCAGTACTTC. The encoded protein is CSVSRERETQYF.

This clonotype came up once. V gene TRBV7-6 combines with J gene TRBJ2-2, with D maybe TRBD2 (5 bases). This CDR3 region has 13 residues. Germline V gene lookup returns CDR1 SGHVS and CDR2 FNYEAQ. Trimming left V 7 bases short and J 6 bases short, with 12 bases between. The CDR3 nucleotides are TGTGCCAGCAACACTCTACTAGCCGGGGAGCTGTTTTTT. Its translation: CASNTLLAGELFF.

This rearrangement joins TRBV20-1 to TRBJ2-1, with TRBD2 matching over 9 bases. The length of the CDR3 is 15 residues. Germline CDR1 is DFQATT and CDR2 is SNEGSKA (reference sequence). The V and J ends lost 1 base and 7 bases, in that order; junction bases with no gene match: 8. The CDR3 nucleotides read TGCAGTGCTAGAGTTGTAGCGGGAGTGTCAAATGAGCAGTTCTTC. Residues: CSARVVAGVSNEQFF.

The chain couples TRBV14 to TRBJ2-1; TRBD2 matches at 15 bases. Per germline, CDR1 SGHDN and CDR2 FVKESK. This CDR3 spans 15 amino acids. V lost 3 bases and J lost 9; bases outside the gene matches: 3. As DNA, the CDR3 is TGTGCCAGCAGCCAGGGACTAGCGGGAGGCGGTGAGCAGTTCTTC. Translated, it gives CASSQGLAGGGEQFF.

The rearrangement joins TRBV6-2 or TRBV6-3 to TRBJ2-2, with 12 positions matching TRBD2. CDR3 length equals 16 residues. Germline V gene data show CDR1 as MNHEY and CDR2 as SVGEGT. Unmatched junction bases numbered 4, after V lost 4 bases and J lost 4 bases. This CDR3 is CASSSWTSGITGELFF. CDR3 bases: TGTGCCAGCAGTTCCTGGACTAGCGGGATCACCGGGGAGCTGTTTTTT.

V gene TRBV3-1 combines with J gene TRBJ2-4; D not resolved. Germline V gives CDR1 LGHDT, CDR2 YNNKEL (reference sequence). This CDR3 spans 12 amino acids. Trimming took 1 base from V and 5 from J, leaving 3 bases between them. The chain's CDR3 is CASSQAENIQYF. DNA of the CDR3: TGTGCCAGCAGCCAAGCGGAAAACATTCAGTACTTC.

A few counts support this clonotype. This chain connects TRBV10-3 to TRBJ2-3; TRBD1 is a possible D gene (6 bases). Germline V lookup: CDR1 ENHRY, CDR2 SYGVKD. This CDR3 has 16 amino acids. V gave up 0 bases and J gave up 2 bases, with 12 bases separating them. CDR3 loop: CAISESTGLDTDTQYF. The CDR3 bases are TGTGCCATCAGTGAGTCCACAGGGCTAGACACAGATACGCAGTATTTT.